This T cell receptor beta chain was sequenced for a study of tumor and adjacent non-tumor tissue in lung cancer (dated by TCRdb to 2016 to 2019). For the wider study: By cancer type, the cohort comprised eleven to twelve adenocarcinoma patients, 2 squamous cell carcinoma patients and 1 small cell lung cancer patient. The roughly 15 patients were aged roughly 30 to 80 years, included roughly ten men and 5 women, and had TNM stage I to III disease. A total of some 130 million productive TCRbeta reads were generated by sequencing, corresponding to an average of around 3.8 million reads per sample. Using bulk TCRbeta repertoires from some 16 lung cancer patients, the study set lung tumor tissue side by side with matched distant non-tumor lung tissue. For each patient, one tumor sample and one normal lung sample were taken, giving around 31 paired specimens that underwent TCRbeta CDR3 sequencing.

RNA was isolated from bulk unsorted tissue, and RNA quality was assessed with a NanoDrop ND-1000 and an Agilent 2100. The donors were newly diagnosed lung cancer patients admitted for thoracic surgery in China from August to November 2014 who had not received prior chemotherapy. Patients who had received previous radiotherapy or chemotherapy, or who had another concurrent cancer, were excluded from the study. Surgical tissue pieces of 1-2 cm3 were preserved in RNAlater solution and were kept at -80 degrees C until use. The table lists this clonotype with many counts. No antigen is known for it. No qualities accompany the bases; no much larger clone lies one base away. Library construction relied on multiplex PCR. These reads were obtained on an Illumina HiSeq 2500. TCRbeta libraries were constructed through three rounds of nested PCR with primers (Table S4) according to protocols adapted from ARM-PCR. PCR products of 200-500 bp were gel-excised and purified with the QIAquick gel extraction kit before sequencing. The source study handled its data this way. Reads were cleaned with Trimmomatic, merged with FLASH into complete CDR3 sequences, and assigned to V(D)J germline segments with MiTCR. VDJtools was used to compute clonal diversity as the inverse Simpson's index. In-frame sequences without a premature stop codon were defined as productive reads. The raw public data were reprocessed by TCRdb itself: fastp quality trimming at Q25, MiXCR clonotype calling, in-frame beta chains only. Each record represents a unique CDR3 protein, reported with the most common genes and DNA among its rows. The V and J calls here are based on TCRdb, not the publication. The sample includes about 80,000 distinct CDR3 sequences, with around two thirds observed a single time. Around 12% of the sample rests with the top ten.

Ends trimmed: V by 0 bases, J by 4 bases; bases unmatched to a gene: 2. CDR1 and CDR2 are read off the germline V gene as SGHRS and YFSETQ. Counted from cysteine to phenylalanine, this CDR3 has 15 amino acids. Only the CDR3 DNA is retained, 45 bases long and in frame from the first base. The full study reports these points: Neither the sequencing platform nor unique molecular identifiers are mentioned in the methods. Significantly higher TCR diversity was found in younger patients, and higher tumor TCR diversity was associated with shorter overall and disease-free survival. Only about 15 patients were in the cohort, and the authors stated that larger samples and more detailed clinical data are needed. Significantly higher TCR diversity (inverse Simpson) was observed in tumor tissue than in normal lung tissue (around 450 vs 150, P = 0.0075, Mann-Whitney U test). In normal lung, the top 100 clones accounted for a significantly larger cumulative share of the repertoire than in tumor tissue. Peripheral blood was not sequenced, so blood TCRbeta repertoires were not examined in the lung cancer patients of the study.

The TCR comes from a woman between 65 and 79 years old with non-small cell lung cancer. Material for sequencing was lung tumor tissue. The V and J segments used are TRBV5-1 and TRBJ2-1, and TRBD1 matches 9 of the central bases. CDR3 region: CASSLVQGAYNEQFF. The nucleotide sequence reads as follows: TGCGCCAGCAGCTTGGTACAGGGGGCTTACAATGAGCAGTTCTTC.